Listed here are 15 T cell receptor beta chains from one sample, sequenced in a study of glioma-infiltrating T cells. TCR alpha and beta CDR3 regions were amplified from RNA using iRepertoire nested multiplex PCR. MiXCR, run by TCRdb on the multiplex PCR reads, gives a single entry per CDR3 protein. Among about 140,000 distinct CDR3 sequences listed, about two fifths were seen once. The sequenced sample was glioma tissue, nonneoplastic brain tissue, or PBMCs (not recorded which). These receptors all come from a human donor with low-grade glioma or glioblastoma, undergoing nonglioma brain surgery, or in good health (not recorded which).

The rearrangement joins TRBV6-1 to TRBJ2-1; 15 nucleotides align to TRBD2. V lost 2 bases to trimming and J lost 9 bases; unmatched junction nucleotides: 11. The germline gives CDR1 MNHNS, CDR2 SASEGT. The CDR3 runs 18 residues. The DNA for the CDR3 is TGTGCCAGCAGTGAACCACCGGGACTAGCGGGGGGACCTAGTGAGCAGTTCTTC. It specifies CASSEPPGLAGGPSEQFF.

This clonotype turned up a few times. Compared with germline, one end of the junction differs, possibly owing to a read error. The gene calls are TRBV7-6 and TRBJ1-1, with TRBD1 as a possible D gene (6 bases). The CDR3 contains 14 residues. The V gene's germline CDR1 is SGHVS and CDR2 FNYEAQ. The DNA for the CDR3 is TGTGCCCGCAGCGTACAGGGTTCGAACACTGAAGCTTTCTTT. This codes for CARSVQGSNTEAFF.

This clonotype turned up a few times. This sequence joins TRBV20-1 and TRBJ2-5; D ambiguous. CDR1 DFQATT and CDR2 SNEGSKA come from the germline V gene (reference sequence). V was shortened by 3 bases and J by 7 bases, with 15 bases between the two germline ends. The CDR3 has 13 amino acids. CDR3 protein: CSARTPPDGTQYF. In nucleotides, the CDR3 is TGCAGTGCTAGGACCCCACCTGACGGGACCCAGTACTTC.

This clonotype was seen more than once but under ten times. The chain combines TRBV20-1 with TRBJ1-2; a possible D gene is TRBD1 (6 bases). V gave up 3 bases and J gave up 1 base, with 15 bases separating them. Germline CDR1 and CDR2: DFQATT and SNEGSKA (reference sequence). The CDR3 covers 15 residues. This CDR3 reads CSASRAGEVNYGYTF. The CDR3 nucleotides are TGCAGTGCTAGTAGAGCAGGGGAAGTTAACTATGGCTACACCTTC.

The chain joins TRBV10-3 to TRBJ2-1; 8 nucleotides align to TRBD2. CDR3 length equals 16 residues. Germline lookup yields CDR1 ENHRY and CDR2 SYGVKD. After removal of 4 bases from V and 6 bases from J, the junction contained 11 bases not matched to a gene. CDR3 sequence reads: CAISASTGLDINEQFF. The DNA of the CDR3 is TGTGCCATCAGTGCTAGTACGGGACTAGATATCAATGAGCAGTTCTTC.

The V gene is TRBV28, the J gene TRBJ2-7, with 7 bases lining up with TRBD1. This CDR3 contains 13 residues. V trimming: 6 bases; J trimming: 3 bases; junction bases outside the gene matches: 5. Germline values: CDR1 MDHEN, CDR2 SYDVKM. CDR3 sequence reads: CASRIDRDYEQYF. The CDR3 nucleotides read TGTGCCAGCAGGATAGACAGGGACTACGAGCAGTACTTC.

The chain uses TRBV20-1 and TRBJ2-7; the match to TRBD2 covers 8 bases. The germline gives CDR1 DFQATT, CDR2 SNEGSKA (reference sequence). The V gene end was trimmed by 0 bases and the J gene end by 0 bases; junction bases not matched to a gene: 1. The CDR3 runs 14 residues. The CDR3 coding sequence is TGCAGTGCTAGAGAACTAGCGGACTCCTACGAGCAGTACTTC. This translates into CSARELADSYEQYF.

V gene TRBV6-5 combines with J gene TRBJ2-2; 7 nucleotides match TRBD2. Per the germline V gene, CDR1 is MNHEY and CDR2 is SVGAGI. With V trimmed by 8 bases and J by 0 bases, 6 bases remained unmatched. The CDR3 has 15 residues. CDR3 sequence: CASQSGGTNTGELFF. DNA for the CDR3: TGTGCCAGCCAGTCGGGGGGTACGAACACCGGGGAGCTGTTTTTT.

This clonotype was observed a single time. CDR3 bases: TGTGCCACCCGGTCGTACGGGGGGCGGACAGATACGCAGTATTTT. It encodes CATRSYGGRTDTQYF. V and J are TRBV19 and TRBJ2-3; possible D gene TRBD2, 7 bases. Between the trimmed V and J ends, which lost 10 bases and 3 bases, there was a span of 20 bases. Germline-derived CDR1 and CDR2 are LNHDA and SQIVND (reference sequence). This CDR3 is 15 amino acids long.

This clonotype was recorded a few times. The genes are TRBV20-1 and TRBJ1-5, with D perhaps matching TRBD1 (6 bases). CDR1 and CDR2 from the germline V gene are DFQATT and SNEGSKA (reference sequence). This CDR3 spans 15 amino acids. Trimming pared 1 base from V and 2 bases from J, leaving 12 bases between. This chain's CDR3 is CSARVVGAGNQPQHF. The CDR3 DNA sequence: TGCAGTGCTAGAGTTGTGGGGGCCGGCAATCAGCCCCAGCATTTT.

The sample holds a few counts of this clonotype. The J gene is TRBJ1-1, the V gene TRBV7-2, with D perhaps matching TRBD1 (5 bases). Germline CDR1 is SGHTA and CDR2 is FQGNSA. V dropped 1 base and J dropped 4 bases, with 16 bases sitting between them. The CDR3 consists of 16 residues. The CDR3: CASSLEMNSGTTEAFF. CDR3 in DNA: TGTGCCAGCAGCTTAGAGATGAATAGCGGGACCACTGAAGCTTTCTTT. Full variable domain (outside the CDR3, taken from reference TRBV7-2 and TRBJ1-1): GAGVSQSPSNKVTEKGKDVELRCDPISGHTALYWYRQSLGQGLEFLIYFQGNSAPDKSGLPSDRFSAERTGGSVSTLTIQRTQQEDSAVYLCASSLEMNSGTTEAFFGQGTRLTVV.

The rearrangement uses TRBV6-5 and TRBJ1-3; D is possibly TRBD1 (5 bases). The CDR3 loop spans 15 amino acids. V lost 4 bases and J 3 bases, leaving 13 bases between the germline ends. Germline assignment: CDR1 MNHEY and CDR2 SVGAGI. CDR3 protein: CASSLSGTDGNTIYF. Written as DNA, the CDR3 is TGTGCCAGCAGTTTATCGGGGACTGATGGAAACACCATATATTTT.

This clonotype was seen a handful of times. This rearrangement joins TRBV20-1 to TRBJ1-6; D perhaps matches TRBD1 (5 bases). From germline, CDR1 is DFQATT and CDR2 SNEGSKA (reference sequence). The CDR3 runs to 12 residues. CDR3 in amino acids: CSGDLYNSPLHF. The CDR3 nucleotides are TGCAGCGGGGACCTTTATAATTCACCCCTCCACTTT.

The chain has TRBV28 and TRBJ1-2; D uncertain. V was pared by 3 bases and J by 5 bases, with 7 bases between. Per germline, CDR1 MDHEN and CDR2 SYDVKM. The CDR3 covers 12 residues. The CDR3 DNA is TGTGCCAGCAGTTTGCGGGGATATGGCTACACCTTC. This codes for CASSLRGYGYTF.

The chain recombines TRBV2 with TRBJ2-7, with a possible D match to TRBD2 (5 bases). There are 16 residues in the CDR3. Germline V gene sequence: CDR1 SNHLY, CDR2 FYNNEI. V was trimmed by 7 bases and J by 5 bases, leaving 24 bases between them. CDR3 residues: CASIEGEGRYLNEQYF. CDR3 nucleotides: TGTGCCAGCATAGAAGGAGAGGGCAGATACCTAAACGAGCAGTACTTC.